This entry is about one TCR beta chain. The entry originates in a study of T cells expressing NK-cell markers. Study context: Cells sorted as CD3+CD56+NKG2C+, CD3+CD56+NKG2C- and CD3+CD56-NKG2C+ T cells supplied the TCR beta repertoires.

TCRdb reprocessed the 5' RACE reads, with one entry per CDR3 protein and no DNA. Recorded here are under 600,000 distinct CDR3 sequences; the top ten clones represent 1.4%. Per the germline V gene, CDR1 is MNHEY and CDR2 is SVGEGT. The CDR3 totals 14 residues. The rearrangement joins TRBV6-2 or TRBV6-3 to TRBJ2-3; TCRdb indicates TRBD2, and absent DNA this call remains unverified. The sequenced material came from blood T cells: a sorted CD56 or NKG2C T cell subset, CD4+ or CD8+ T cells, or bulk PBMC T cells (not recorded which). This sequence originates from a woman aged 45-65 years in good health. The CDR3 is CATVGLDAPDTQYF.